This TCR beta chain emerged from a study of early T cells in non-severe SARS-CoV-2 infection. Study-level background: The study sequenced bulk RNA from unsorted whole blood, with chains unpaired. Study outcomes and limitations: Anti-spike CD8 specificities were favored by VDJdb matching, whose results missed private and CD4 specificities.

Note on this clonotype: Its antigen is undetermined.

The CDR3 is 14 amino acids. CDR1 and CDR2 (germline): MNHNY, SVGAGI (reference sequence). Trimming shortened V by 2 bases and J by 4 bases, and 9 bases separated the two germline ends. Unique molecular identifier tags were affixed to discrete cDNA molecules. TCRdb passed the 5' RACE reads through MiXCR, listing each CDR3 protein once. The table shows tens of thousands of distinct CDR3 sequences, with approximately 6.1% occurring only once. The source is an adult who was a healthcare worker with PCR-confirmed SARS-CoV-2 infection or an uninfected control (not recorded which). Sequenced sample: whole blood. The chain recombines TRBV6-6 with TRBJ1-3; D is unclear. In nucleotides, the CDR3 is TGTGCCAGCAGTTACCTTAGTCCCGGAAACACCATATATTTT. As protein: CASSYLSPGNTIYF.